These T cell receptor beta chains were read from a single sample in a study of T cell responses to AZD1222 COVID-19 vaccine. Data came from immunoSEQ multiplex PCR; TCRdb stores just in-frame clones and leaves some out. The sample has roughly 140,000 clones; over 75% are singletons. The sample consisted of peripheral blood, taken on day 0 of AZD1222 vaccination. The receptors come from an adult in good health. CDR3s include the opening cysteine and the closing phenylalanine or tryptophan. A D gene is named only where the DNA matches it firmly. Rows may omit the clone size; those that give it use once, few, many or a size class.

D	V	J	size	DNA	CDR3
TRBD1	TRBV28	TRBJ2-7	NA	TGTGCCAGCAGTCCGGACAGGGGTAAGCCCTACGAGCAGTACTTC	CASSPDRGKPYEQYF
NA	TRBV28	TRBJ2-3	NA	TGTGCCAGCAGCCTGGGGGGAAGTCTCGCCAAGGATACGCAGTATTTT	CASSLGGSLAKDTQYF
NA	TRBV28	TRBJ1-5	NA	TGTGCCAGCAGTTTAGTTAATAGCAATCAGCCCCAGCATTTT	CASSLVNSNQPQHF
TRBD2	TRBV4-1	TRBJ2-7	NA	TGCGCCAGCAGCCAGGAAGAGACTAGCGGAATCTACGAGCAGTACTTC	CASSQEETSGIYEQYF
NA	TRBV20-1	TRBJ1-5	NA	TGCAGTGCTAGTCTAGCAGGCAACCAGCCCCAGCATTTT	CSASLAGNQPQHF
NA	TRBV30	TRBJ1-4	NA	TGTGCCCGGACGGCGGGTTATAATGAAAAACTGTTTTTT	CARTAGYNEKLFF
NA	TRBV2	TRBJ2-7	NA	TGTGCCAGCAGTGATAGGGGTTACACAGGAAACTACGAGCAGTACTTC	CASSDRGYTGNYEQYF
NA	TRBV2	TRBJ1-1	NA	TGTGCCAGCAGTGAACGATTATGGGAGGACACTGAAGCTTTCTTT	CASSERLWEDTEAFF
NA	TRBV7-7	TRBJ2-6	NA	TGTGCTAGCAGCTTAGATGGACTCCACCTCTCTGGGGCCAACGTCCTGACTTTC	CASSLDGLHLSGANVLTF
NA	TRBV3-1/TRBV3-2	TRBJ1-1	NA	TGTGCCAGCAGCCAAGATCGGTTCGTGGTCAGCATGAACACTGAAGCTTTCTTT	CASSQDRFVVSMNTEAFF
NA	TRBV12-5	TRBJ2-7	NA	TGTGCTAGTGGTCCGCCCCTACTATCCACTCCTACGTGGCGGCAGTACTTC	CASGPPLLSTPTWRQYF
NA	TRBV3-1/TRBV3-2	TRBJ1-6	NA	TGTGCCAGCAGCCAAGCTATTATTCCGCTCTCCTATAATTCACCCCTCCACTTT	CASSQAIIPLSYNSPLHF
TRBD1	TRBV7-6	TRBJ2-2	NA	TGTGCCAGCAGCTTTGGGACCGGGACAGGGGGGACCGGGGAGCTGTTTTTT	CASSFGTGTGGTGELFF
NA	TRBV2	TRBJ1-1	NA	TGTGCCAGCAGTGAAAGGGCGCCCCGAGGGACTGAAGCTTTCTTT	CASSERAPRGTEAFF
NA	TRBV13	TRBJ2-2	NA	TGTGCCAGCAGCTTAATACCCGCATTTGGAGGGAACACCGGGGAGCTGTTTTTT	CASSLIPAFGGNTGELFF
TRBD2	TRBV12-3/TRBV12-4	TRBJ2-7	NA	TGTGCCAGCTCGGGACTACCCAGCTACGAGCAGTACTTC	CASSGLPSYEQYF
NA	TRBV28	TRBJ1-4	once	TGTGCCAGCAGTCTCGCTGGTGGTGAAAAACTGTTTTTT	CASSLAGGEKLFF
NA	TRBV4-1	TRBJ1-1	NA	TGCGCCAGCAGCCAAGATCCGACAGTGAACACTGAAGCTTTCTTT	CASSQDPTVNTEAFF
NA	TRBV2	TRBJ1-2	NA	TGTGCCAGCACTCTGGTCCGAACCCCCTATGGCTACACCTTC	CASTLVRTPYGYTF
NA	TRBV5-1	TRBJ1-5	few	TGCGCCAGCAGATTAGGAGATCTTCCCAATCAGCCCCAGCATTTT	CASRLGDLPNQPQHF
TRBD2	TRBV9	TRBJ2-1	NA	TGTGCCAGCAGCGCTACCGGGACTAGCGGCTACAATGAGCAGTTCTTC	CASSATGTSGYNEQFF
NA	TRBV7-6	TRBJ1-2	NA	TGTGCCAGCAGCTTAATATCAGGGGCCGGCTACACCTTC	CASSLISGAGYTF
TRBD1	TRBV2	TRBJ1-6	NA	TGTGCCGGGAGACAGGGGTTCATACGTTCACCCCTCCACTTT	CAGRQGFIRSPLHF
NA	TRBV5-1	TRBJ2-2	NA	TGCGCCAGCAGCTTGCAGGTACAAACCGGGGAGCTGTTTTTT	CASSLQVQTGELFF
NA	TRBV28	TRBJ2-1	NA	TGTGCCAGCAGTTTTGGGAGCTCCTACAATGAGCAGTTCTTC	CASSFGSSYNEQFF
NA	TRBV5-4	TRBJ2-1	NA	TGTGCCACTCACCAGGAGGGGGGGCCGAAAGGAGAGCAGTTCTTC	CATHQEGGPKGEQFF
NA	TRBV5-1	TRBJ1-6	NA	TGCGCCAGCAGCTTGGATTGGGGCAATTCACCCCTCCACTTT	CASSLDWGNSPLHF
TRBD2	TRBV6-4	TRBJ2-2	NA	TGTGCCAGCAGCCTAGCGGGACACCCGAACACCGGGGAGCTGTTTTTT	CASSLAGHPNTGELFF
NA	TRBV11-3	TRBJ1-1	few	TGTGCCAGCAGCTTAAGTGGGGCAGTTAATGCTGTTTTCTTT	CASSLSGAVNAVFF
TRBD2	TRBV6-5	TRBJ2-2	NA	TGTGCCAGCAGTTACTCCCGGGGGGGGACCGGGGAGCTGTTTTTT	CASSYSRGGTGELFF
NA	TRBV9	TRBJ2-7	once	TGTGCCAGCAGCGTAGCTACAGGCTACGAGCAGTACTTC	CASSVATGYEQYF